This note documents a single T cell receptor beta chain sequence. Method: immunoSEQ multiplex PCR; TCRdb's copy keeps in-frame clones and lacks some. The sample lists approximately 2.5 million clones; approximately 92% were seen once. From germline, CDR1 is GTSNPN and CDR2 SVGIG (reference sequence). Trimming took 4 bases from V and 3 from J, leaving 12 bases between them. The CDR3 loop spans 13 amino acids. The data were obtained in a study of shared clonotypes between healthy human individuals. The chain uses TRBV30 and TRBJ2-5, with unresolved D. Sequenced input: naive CD4+ T cells sorted from blood. Sample subset: CD45RA+ positively selected. This receptor was taken from a man between 18 and 35 years old in good health. The CDR3 bases are TGTGCCTGGACCCTCGGCAGTGAAGAGACCCAGTACTTC. Its protein is CAWTLGSEETQYF.